Below are 3 T cell receptor beta chains sequenced from a single sample in a study of T-cell reconstitution after alpha-beta-depleted transplantation in children. This sample's TCRbeta library carried unique molecular identifier barcodes. One entry per CDR3 protein, called by TCRdb with MiXCR from the PCR reads. The sample lists some 600,000 distinct CDR3 sequences, around a sixth occurring once. The input for sequencing was PBMCs from the stem cell graft donor, taken from the stem cell graft. These receptors all come from a human donor who donated a stem cell graft to a child with acute myeloid leukemia.

There are many counts of this clonotype. The genes are TRBV29-1 and TRBJ2-3; TRBD1 matches at 7 bases. CDR1 and CDR2 (germline): SQVTM, ANQGSEA. The junction had 0 bases not matched to a gene; V was cut back by 3 bases and J by 0 bases. The CDR3 is 13 amino acids. The CDR3 coding sequence is TGCAGCGTTGAGGACAGGAGCACAGATACGCAGTATTTT. Amino acids: CSVEDRSTDTQYF.

This sequence joins TRBV5-1 and TRBJ2-2; D remains unclear. V was shortened by 4 bases and J by 1 base, with 11 bases between the two germline ends. The CDR3 is 15 amino acids. Germline-derived CDR1 and CDR2 are SGHRS and YFSETQ. CDR3 nucleotides: TGCGCCAGCAGCCCGACCTCAGGGAACACCGGGGAGCTGTTTTTT. Protein: CASSPTSGNTGELFF.

CDR3 sequence: CASSVEDLEETQYF. The CDR3 DNA follows: TGTGCCAGCAGCGTAGAGGATCTCGAAGAGACCCAGTACTTC. The chain carries TRBV9 and TRBJ2-5, with D unclear. CDR3 length: 14 residues. Germline loops: CDR1 SGDLS, CDR2 YYNGEE. V was cut by 0 bases and J by 3 bases, with 9 bases left in between.